A selection of T cell receptor beta chains follows, all from one sample in a study of spatial heterogeneity in lung cancer. One entry per CDR3 protein, called by TCRdb with MiXCR from the 5' RACE reads. The sample carries under 75,000 distinct CDR3 sequences, approximately 9% recorded once. Here the sequenced sample was PBMCs, taken at follow-up. Receptor source: a female donor with early-stage non-small cell lung cancer. CDR3s include the opening cysteine and the closing phenylalanine or tryptophan. The D gene is left open where the match is weak. Size is stated for part of the rows, as once, few or many counts, or as a class when the clone is expanded.

TRBJ2-7,TRBD1,NA,TRBV5-1,CASSLSDRREQYF,TGCGCCAGCAGCTTGTCGGACAGGAGAGAGCAGTACTTC
TRBJ1-1,NA,few,TRBV19,CASSISVDTEAFF,TGTGCCAGTAGTATTTCCGTCGACACTGAAGCTTTCTTT
TRBJ2-2,TRBD2,NA,TRBV18,CASSPSSRGGLRTGELFF,TGTGCCAGCTCACCATCCTCGCGGGGGGGTCTACGGACCGGGGAGCTGTTTTTT
TRBJ2-3,NA,few,TRBV6-5,CASSYVGDTTDTQYF,TGTGCCAGCAGTTACGTGGGGGATACCACAGATACGCAGTATTTT
TRBJ1-5,TRBD1,many,TRBV20-1,CSATGPNRGFQPQHF,TGCAGTGCTACCGGCCCCAACAGGGGGTTTCAGCCCCAGCATTTT
TRBJ2-7,TRBD2,many,TRBV7-2,CASSSPPGTSGRSYYEQYF,TGTGCCAGCAGCTCCCCGCCCGGGACTAGCGGGAGATCTTATTACGAGCAGTACTTC
TRBJ2-3,TRBD2,many,TRBV3-1,CASSHARLAGADTQYF,TGTGCCAGCAGCCACGCGCGACTAGCGGGAGCAGATACGCAGTATTTT
TRBJ1-5,NA,many,TRBV4-1,CASSQEDPWPQHF,TGCGCCAGCAGCCAAGAGGACCCATGGCCCCAGCATTTT
TRBJ2-5,NA,many,TRBV12-3/TRBV12-4,CASSPQLGAEETQYF,TGTGCCAGCAGTCCGCAGCTTGGGGCCGAAGAGACCCAGTACTTC
TRBJ2-1,NA,NA,TRBV7-3,CASSRREGEQFF,TGTGCCAGCAGTCGACGTGAGGGTGAGCAGTTCTTC
TRBJ2-1,TRBD2,many,TRBV5-1,CASSLAPQTSGEKQFF,TGCGCCAGCAGCTTGGCGCCCCAGACTAGCGGAGAAAAGCAGTTCTTC
TRBJ2-7,NA,NA,TRBV27,CASTGGYEQYF,TGTGCCAGCACGGGCGGCTACGAGCAGTACTTC
TRBJ2-7,NA,NA,TRBV27,CASSPWGSRGEQYF,TGTGCCAGCAGTCCCTGGGGCTCCCGCGGCGAGCAGTACTTC
TRBJ2-2,NA,many,TRBV10-3,CAISGQGGTTGELFF,TGTGCCATCAGTGGTCAGGGTGGAACGACCGGGGAGCTGTTTTTT
TRBJ1-4,NA,few,TRBV12-3/TRBV12-4,CASSLLTAEKLFF,TGTGCCAGCAGTTTATTGACGGCAGAAAAACTGTTTTTT
TRBJ2-7,NA,few,TRBV4-1,CASSQDPGASEQYF,TGCGCCAGCAGCCAAGACCCGGGGGCAAGCGAGCAGTACTTC
TRBJ2-5,TRBD2,many,TRBV7-2,CASSPRLAGGGGTQYF,TGTGCCAGCAGCCCGCGACTAGCGGGAGGCGGGGGGACCCAGTACTTC
TRBJ2-3,NA,many,TRBV5-1,CASSGVASRDTQYF,TGCGCCAGCAGCGGTGTTGCCTCAAGAGATACGCAGTATTTT
TRBJ2-2,TRBD1,few,TRBV5-1,CASSTSTGSTGELFF,TGCGCCAGCAGCACCTCGACAGGGTCGACCGGGGAGCTGTTTTTT
TRBJ1-2,NA,many,TRBV10-2,CASSDLRGDQGYGYTF,TGCGCCAGCAGTGACTTGAGGGGAGACCAAGGCTATGGCTACACCTTC
TRBJ2-7,TRBD2,many,TRBV11-2,CASSLDLAGFSYEQYF,TGTGCCAGCAGCTTAGACCTAGCGGGGTTTTCCTACGAGCAGTACTTC
TRBJ2-1,TRBD2,NA,TRBV5-1,CASSLGGRDNEQFF,TGCGCCAGCAGCTTGGGCGGGAGGGACAATGAGCAGTTCTTC
TRBJ2-3,TRBD1,many,TRBV24-1,CATSEDRGPTDTQYF,TGTGCCACCAGTGAAGACAGGGGACCAACAGATACGCAGTATTTT
TRBJ2-7,NA,NA,TRBV13,CASSLEGTGYGEQYF,TGTGCCAGCAGCTTAGAGGGGACCGGATATGGAGAGCAGTACTTC
TRBJ1-5,NA,many,TRBV7-8,CASSSRLNNQPQHF,TGTGCCAGCAGCTCCAGACTTAACAATCAGCCCCAGCATTTT
TRBJ1-1,NA,many,TRBV5-1,CASSLDGSLNTEAFF,TGCGCCAGCAGCTTGGACGGCAGTCTGAACACTGAAGCTTTCTTT
TRBJ2-7,NA,NA,TRBV10-2,CATVASLGGIEQYF,TGCGCCACCGTCGCCTCTCTTGGGGGGATCGAGCAGTACTTC
TRBJ1-5,NA,many,TRBV28,CASSSYRQVHYQPQHF,TGTGCCAGCAGTTCATACAGACAGGTACACTATCAGCCCCAGCATTTT
TRBJ2-7,TRBD2,few,TRBV29-1,CSVEEGRASGGGSSYEQYF,TGCAGCGTTGAAGAAGGTAGGGCTAGCGGAGGCGGTAGCTCCTACGAGCAGTACTTC
TRBJ2-5,NA,few,TRBV19,CASSRQNRETQYF,TGTGCCAGTAGTCGCCAGAACCGAGAGACCCAGTACTTC
TRBJ2-1,TRBD1,many,TRBV14,CASSQVAGGYNEQFF,TGTGCCAGCAGCCAAGTGGCAGGGGGCTACAATGAGCAGTTCTTC
TRBJ2-7,TRBD2,many,TRBV12-5,CASGLVLGGRWTYEQYF,TGTGCTAGTGGTTTGGTACTCGGCGGGAGGTGGACGTACGAGCAGTACTTC
TRBJ2-7,TRBD2,many,TRBV3-1,CASSQGGRGYEQYF,TGTGCCAGCAGCCAAGGCGGGAGAGGTTACGAGCAGTACTTC
TRBJ1-6,NA,NA,TRBV27,CASRIVGQENSPLHF,TGTGCCAGCCGAATAGTCGGGCAGGAGAATTCACCCCTCCACTTT
TRBJ1-6,NA,many,TRBV12-3/TRBV12-4,CASSDNAYNSPLHF,TGTGCCAGCAGCGACAACGCCTATAATTCACCCCTCCACTTT
TRBJ2-2,NA,many,TRBV12-3/TRBV12-4,CASSPRLLNGELFF,TGTGCCAGCAGTCCGCGACTACTGAACGGGGAGCTGTTTTTT
TRBJ1-3,NA,many,TRBV28,CASSQELRGNTIYF,TGTGCCAGCAGTCAGGAATTGAGGGGAAACACCATATATTTT
TRBJ2-2,NA,many,TRBV9,CASSSRGGTNTGELFF,TGTGCCAGCAGCTCTAGGGGCGGGACGAACACCGGGGAGCTGTTTTTT
TRBJ2-3,NA,many,TRBV11-3,CASSRPGTDTQYF,TGTGCCAGCAGCCGCCCCGGCACAGATACGCAGTATTTT
TRBJ2-2,NA,few,TRBV7-9,CADAPENTGELFF,TGTGCCGACGCACCCGAAAACACCGGGGAGCTGTTTTTT
TRBJ2-3,NA,many,TRBV19,CASSIGPLGTDTQYF,TGTGCCAGTAGTATAGGTCCTCTGGGCACAGATACGCAGTATTTT
TRBJ1-2,NA,many,TRBV3-1,CASSQVKGYYTF,TGTGCCAGCAGCCAAGTTAAGGGTTACTACACCTTC
TRBJ1-1,NA,many,TRBV9,CASSVGGAEAFF,TGTGCCAGCAGCGTGGGAGGGGCTGAAGCTTTCTTT
TRBJ2-1,TRBD2,many,TRBV6-2/TRBV6-3,CASSSGTSGYNEQFF,TGTGCCAGCAGTTCCGGGACTAGCGGTTACAATGAGCAGTTCTTC
TRBJ2-2,NA,NA,TRBV2,CASRGGELFF,TGTGCCAGCAGAGGCGGGGAGCTGTTTTTT
TRBJ2-1,NA,many,TRBV18,CASSPTGYNEQFF,TGTGCCAGCTCACCAACGGGTTACAATGAGCAGTTCTTC
TRBJ1-5,TRBD1,many,TRBV12-3/TRBV12-4,CASKTGGGGNQPQHF,TGTGCCAGCAAGACAGGGGGCGGTGGCAATCAGCCCCAGCATTTT
TRBJ2-5,NA,NA,TRBV2,CASRSRWLETQYF,TGTGCCAGCAGATCGAGATGGTTAGAGACCCAGTACTTC
TRBJ2-7,NA,many,TRBV7-2,CASSLPGKPYEQYF,TGTGCCAGCAGCTTACCTGGGAAGCCCTACGAGCAGTACTTC
TRBJ2-1,TRBD1,many,TRBV4-2,CASSQRTGAIINEQFF,TGTGCCAGCAGCCAGAGGACAGGGGCTATCATAAATGAGCAGTTCTTC
TRBJ2-7,TRBD2,NA,TRBV6-2/TRBV6-3,CASSWPTPLFTSGSGGQYF,TGTGCCAGCAGTTGGCCGACCCCCCTGTTCACTAGCGGGAGTGGGGGGCAGTACTTC
TRBJ1-6,NA,many,TRBV7-8,CASSSREILSYNSPLHF,TGTGCCAGCAGCTCCCGAGAGATTCTCTCCTATAATTCACCCCTCCACTTT
TRBJ1-2,NA,few,TRBV7-9,CASSSSPNYGYTF,TGTGCCAGCAGCTCGTCCCCGAACTATGGCTACACCTTC
TRBJ2-7,NA,many,TRBV15,CATSILDGLSYEQYF,TGTGCCACCAGCATCCTGGACGGCCTCTCCTACGAGCAGTACTTC
TRBJ2-3,TRBD2,many,TRBV7-7,CASSLGPATSGGPWDTQYF,TGTGCTAGCAGCTTAGGACCGGCCACGTCGGGAGGGCCATGGGATACGCAGTATTTT
TRBJ2-1,TRBD2,many,TRBV11-2,CASSPPGLAGVNEQFF,TGTGCCAGCAGCCCTCCCGGACTAGCGGGAGTCAATGAGCAGTTCTTC
TRBJ1-2,NA,NA,TRBV7-8,CASSTDSYSDYTF,TGTGCCAGCAGCACTGACAGTTATTCTGACTACACCTTC
TRBJ2-3,NA,few,TRBV12-3/TRBV12-4,CASSLESDTQYF,TGTGCCAGCAGTTTAGAGTCAGATACGCAGTATTTT
TRBJ2-1,NA,many,TRBV20-1,CSATPPGGHYNEQFF,TGCAGTGCTACCCCGCCCGGGGGCCACTACAATGAGCAGTTCTTC
TRBJ2-3,TRBD2,NA,TRBV6-2/TRBV6-3,CASSYSSGGSSDTQYF,TGTGCCAGCAGTTACTCTTCCGGCGGGAGCTCAGATACGCAGTATTTT